One T cell receptor (beta chain) is described in this entry. The sample is drawn from a study of control samples from healthy donors and cancer patients. The protocol was immunoSEQ multiplex PCR, while the TCRdb copy is restricted to in-frame clones and leaves out a portion. The sample has about 150,000 clones, around 86% seen once; the top ten hold less than 5%. Germline V gives CDR1 SGHNT, CDR2 YYREEE (reference sequence). The CDR3 loop spans 14 amino acids. Trimming took off 1 base at V and 5 bases at J, with 12 bases between the two ends. Sequencing was performed on blood. The rearrangement links TRBV5-4 to TRBJ2-5; D possibly uses TRBD1 or TRBD2 (5 bases each). The origin of this receptor is a man aged 25-45 years in good health. The CDR3 loop is CASSLLRDGETQYF. DNA for the CDR3: TGTGCCAGCAGCTTGCTCAGGGACGGTGAGACCCAGTACTTC.